The rows below give T cell receptor beta chains drawn from one sample of a study of blood T cells in healthy people across ages. TCRdb re-called the 5' RACE reads through MiXCR, storing one row per CDR3 protein. Here the sample spans over 600,000 distinct CDR3 sequences, about half being singletons. Sequenced sample: blood. These receptors were obtained from a man older than 75 in good health. Both conserved end residues are part of each CDR3. Fields, in order: clone size, J gene, D gene, V gene, CDR3 protein, CDR3 DNA. D genes are given only for firm matches. Some rows mark clone size as missing; the rest say once, few, many or name a class of expanded clone.

. TRBJ1-5 . TRBV12-3/TRBV12-4 CASSLLTPDSNQPQHF TGTGCCAGCAGTTTATTGACTCCTGATAGCAATCAGCCCCAGCATTTT
few TRBJ2-1 TRBD2 TRBV12-3/TRBV12-4 CASTSRTSSVNEQFF TGTGCCAGCACCTCCCGGACTAGCTCTGTCAATGAGCAGTTCTTC
. TRBJ2-7 . TRBV20-1 CSAARPGLLYEQYF TGCAGTGCCGCTCGTCCGGGTCTCCTCTACGAGCAGTACTTC
. TRBJ2-3 TRBD1 TRBV12-3/TRBV12-4 CASSLDRAPTDMQYF TGTGCCAGCAGTTTGGACAGGGCCCCGACAGATATGCAATATTTT
. TRBJ2-1 . TRBV12-3/TRBV12-4 CASSFFLGSSYNEQFF TGTGCCAGCAGTTTTTTCTTAGGGAGCTCCTACAATGAGCAGTTCTTC
. TRBJ2-3 TRBD2 TRBV6-2/TRBV6-3 CASSSPGLAPTDTQYF TGTGCCAGCAGCTCCCCCGGACTAGCCCCCACAGATACGCAGTATTTT
. TRBJ2-1 . TRBV5-1 CASSFEGSSYNEQFF TGCGCCAGCAGCTTCGAGGGGAGCTCCTACAATGAGCAGTTCTTC
. TRBJ2-1 . TRBV29-1 CSGGPRSYNEQFF TGCAGCGGGGGACCCCGCTCCTACAATGAGCAGTTCTTC
. TRBJ2-7 TRBD1 TRBV10-3 CAISGRTGTGRFEEQYF TGTGCCATCAGTGGGAGGACAGGGACAGGGAGGTTTGAAGAGCAGTACTTC
. TRBJ2-7 . TRBV28 CATTTVREQYF TGTGCCACCACGACAGTCAGGGAGCAGTACTTC
. TRBJ2-4 . TRBV4-3 CASSQDWGLAKNIQYF TGCGCCAGCAGCCAAGATTGGGGACTAGCCAAAAACATTCAGTACTTC
. TRBJ2-3 . TRBV20-1 CSAETGPSTDTQYF TGCAGTGCAGAGACAGGCCCTAGCACAGATACGCAGTATTTT
once TRBJ1-6 TRBD1 TRBV11-2 CASSPGTAYSPNSPLHF TGTGCCAGCAGCCCCGGGACAGCGTATTCCCCCAATTCACCCCTCCACTTT
few TRBJ2-1 . TRBV18 CASSLYRDTNNEQFF TGTGCCAGCTCACTCTACCGGGACACCAACAATGAGCAGTTCTTC
. TRBJ2-7 . TRBV5-1 CASSPDGPGVGQYF TGCGCCAGCAGCCCCGACGGCCCCGGCGTCGGGCAGTACTTC
. TRBJ2-5 . TRBV10-3 CAISPEGMALETQYF TGTGCCATCAGTCCCGAAGGGATGGCATTAGAGACCCAGTACTTC
. TRBJ2-7 . TRBV29-1 CSVEASGSPYEQYF TGCAGCGTTGAAGCGAGCGGGTCCCCCTACGAGCAGTACTTC
many TRBJ2-5 . TRBV12-3/TRBV12-4 CASSLGMWETQYF TGTGCCAGCAGTCTTGGGATGTGGGAGACCCAGTACTTC
. TRBJ1-4 . TRBV15 CATSRNRGGEKLFF TGTGCCACCAGCAGAAACCGGGGAGGCGAAAAACTGTTTTTT
many TRBJ2-1 . TRBV12-3/TRBV12-4 CASTRDRGQSYNEQFF TGTGCCAGCACCCGCGACCGGGGGCAATCCTACAATGAGCAGTTCTTC
few TRBJ1-1 . TRBV28 CASRPPNGGTEAFF TGTGCCAGCAGGCCCCCTAACGGGGGCACTGAAGCTTTCTTT
few TRBJ2-1 . TRBV27 CATRDPLAPNFNEQFF TGTGCCACCCGTGACCCCCTAGCGCCGAACTTCAATGAGCAGTTCTTC
. TRBJ2-3 . TRBV7-9 CASSGGSTVADTQYF TGTGCCAGCAGCGGGGGCTCCACGGTCGCAGATACGCAGTATTTT
. TRBJ2-5 . TRBV2 CASDGTYQETQYF TGTGCCAGCGATGGGACTTATCAAGAGACCCAGTACTTC
medium-sized TRBJ2-7 TRBD1 TRBV9 CASSEGQANSYEQYF TGTGCCAGCAGCGAAGGACAGGCTAACTCCTACGAGCAGTACTTC
few TRBJ2-3 TRBD1 TRBV5-4 CASSSPQGSDTQYF TGTGCCAGCAGCTCGCCACAGGGGTCAGATACGCAGTATTTT
few TRBJ2-1 TRBD2 TRBV5-5 CASSLVTSGRAFGEQFF TGTGCCAGCAGCTTGGTGACTAGCGGGAGGGCCTTCGGTGAGCAGTTCTTC
. TRBJ2-7 . TRBV29-1 CSVELITQREQYF TGCAGCGTTGAATTGATCACCCAACGCGAGCAGTACTTC
. TRBJ1-1 . TRBV7-8 CASSFLSGENTEAFF TGTGCCAGCAGTTTCCTCTCGGGGGAGAACACTGAAGCTTTCTTT
few TRBJ2-7 . TRBV28 CASGGGIHEQYF TGTGCCAGCGGCGGAGGGATCCACGAGCAGTACTTC
. TRBJ2-3 TRBD2 TRBV29-1 CSVEGQAGSDTQYF TGCAGCGTTGAGGGTCAAGCGGGAAGCGATACGCAGTATTTT
. TRBJ2-2 TRBD1 TRBV4-1 CASSQADRVLVTGELFF TGCGCCAGCAGTCAAGCGGACAGGGTATTGGTAACCGGGGAGCTGTTTTTT
. TRBJ2-7 . TRBV10-3 CAIRIGEHGETRYF TGTGCCATCAGAATCGGCGAACACGGGGAGACCCGGTACTTC
. TRBJ2-1 TRBD2 TRBV9 CASSPSGIYNEQFF TGTGCCAGCAGCCCAAGCGGGATCTACAATGAGCAGTTCTTC
. TRBJ2-5 . TRBV10-3 CAISPAGVQETQYF TGTGCCATCAGCCCAGCAGGAGTTCAAGAGACCCAGTACTTC
. TRBJ2-5 . TRBV7-2 CASSLGLNPETQYF TGTGCCAGCAGCTTAGGGTTAAACCCAGAGACCCAGTACTTC
few TRBJ2-3 . TRBV20-1 CSAPTGTDTQYF TGCAGTGCTCCCACAGGGACAGATACGCAGTATTTT
. TRBJ2-5 TRBD2 TRBV7-2 CAGSQGLAEETQYF TGTGCCGGCAGCCAGGGACTAGCGGAAGAGACCCAGTACTTC
. TRBJ1-5 TRBD1 TRBV6-6 CASSYSDRTQPQHF TGTGCCAGCAGTTACTCGGACAGGACACAGCCCCAGCATTTT
. TRBJ2-3 . TRBV19 CASTPRGGNTDTQYF TGTGCCAGTACCCCTAGGGGGGGAAACACAGATACGCAGTATTTT
few TRBJ1-1 TRBD1 TRBV20-1 CSARAPGTENTEAFF TGCAGTGCTAGAGCGCCCGGGACAGAGAACACTGAAGCTTTCTTT
. TRBJ1-1 . TRBV3-1 CASSQAYGQGFTEAFF TGTGCCAGCAGCCAAGCGTACGGGCAGGGTTTTACTGAAGCTTTCTTT
. TRBJ2-7 . TRBV6-2/TRBV6-3 CASSYSNRANYEQYF TGTGCCAGCAGTTACTCGAACCGGGCGAACTACGAGCAGTACTTC
. TRBJ2-7 . TRBV29-1 CSATVRNEQYF TGCAGCGCAACCGTGAGGAACGAGCAGTACTTC
few TRBJ2-1 TRBD2 TRBV6-1 CASIQTSGSYNEQFF TGTGCCAGCATCCAGACTAGCGGGAGCTACAATGAGCAGTTCTTC
few TRBJ2-5 TRBD2 TRBV6-1 CASNKNGLDQWYQETQYF TGTGCCAGCAATAAAAACGGACTAGACCAGTGGTACCAAGAGACCCAGTACTTC
. TRBJ2-7 . TRBV4-1 CASSPSNGQYEQYF TGCGCCAGCAGCCCTTCGAACGGGCAATATGAGCAGTACTTC
. TRBJ2-7 TRBD2 TRBV7-8 CASSLELAGYEQYF TGTGCCAGCAGCTTAGAACTAGCGGGGTACGAGCAGTACTTC
few TRBJ1-1 . TRBV5-1 CASSSSGANTEAFF TGCGCCAGCAGCTCCTCAGGGGCGAACACTGAAGCTTTCTTT
. TRBJ1-1 . TRBV6-1 CASTGYPEAFF TGTGCCAGCACTGGTTATCCTGAAGCTTTCTTT
. TRBJ2-5 . TRBV27 CPRGELYQETQYF TGCCCCCGCGGGGAACTGTACCAAGAGACCCAGTACTTC
few TRBJ2-5 TRBD2 TRBV6-2/TRBV6-3 CASSYRLAGVEETQYF TGTGCCAGCAGTTATAGACTAGCGGGAGTGGAGGAGACCCAGTACTTC
. TRBJ2-7 . TRBV15 CATSRELGEQYF TGTGCCACCAGCAGAGAGTTAGGCGAGCAGTACTTC
. TRBJ2-7 . TRBV28 CASSTGLMNEQYF TGTGCCAGCAGTACAGGGTTGATGAACGAGCAGTACTTC
few TRBJ2-1 TRBD2 TRBV4-2 CASSQALGGGTSGRDEQFF TGTGCCAGCAGCCAAGCGTTAGGGGGCGGGACTAGCGGGAGAGATGAGCAGTTCTTC
many TRBJ2-5 TRBD2 TRBV5-1 CASSLGQREFQETQYF TGCGCCAGCAGCTTAGGCCAGCGGGAGTTCCAAGAGACCCAGTACTTC
many TRBJ2-6 . TRBV4-3 CASSQESGTGANVLTF TGCGCCAGCAGCCAAGAGTCCGGGACAGGGGCCAACGTCCTGACTTTC